A single sample is the source of the 5 T cell receptor beta chains below, sequenced in a study of cytomegalovirus exposure and HLA in healthy donors (dated by TCRdb to between 2016 and 2019). To prepare the library, the immunoSEQ multiplex PCR assay was applied. The multiplex PCR relied on a mix of 60 forward primers for TCR Vbeta segments and 13 reverse primers for TCR Jbeta segments. Entries here come from immuneACCESS through TCRdb and include only in-frame sequences with V and J called. Some clones fail to appear in such tables; in the studies checked, an unresolved V gene covers under half of the shortfall, and the cause of the remainder is unknown. The sample has about 110,000 clones on record, roughly 82% of them singletons. Less than 2% of the sample comes from the top ten. Material for sequencing was PBMCs. The receptor source for this set is a man aged 50 or older in good health and CMV-seronegative.

The chain uses TRBV5-1 and TRBJ2-1; 7 bases line up with TRBD1. Germline V gene lookup returns CDR1 SGHRS and CDR2 YFSETQ. The ends lost 4 bases at V and 3 bases at J; junction bases unmatched: 4. The CDR3 has 14 amino acids. The CDR3 DNA is TGCGCCAGCAGCATCTACAGGGGCTACAATGAGCAGTTCTTC. Protein product: CASSIYRGYNEQFF.

In its sample, this clone was seen a few times. This same CDR3 is encoded by further DNA sequences in the sample. This chain joins TRBV5-6 and TRBJ1-5, with TRBD1 matching 9 bases. CDR1 is SGHDT and CDR2 is YYEEEE in the germline V gene. This CDR3 region has 19 residues. V lost 2 bases to trimming and J lost 3 bases; unmatched junction nucleotides: 15. CDR3 protein: CASSFFVYRGRSLNQPQHF. The DNA for the CDR3 is TGTGCCAGCAGCTTTTTTGTTTACAGGGGGCGATCACTCAATCAGCCCCAGCATTTT.

This clone was detected only a few times. This chain joins TRBV10-3 and TRBJ2-7; TRBD2 is a possible D gene (6 bases). The V gene lost 11 bases and the J gene lost 9 bases, with 26 bases spanning the gap. The CDR3 loop spans 14 amino acids. Germline CDR1 and CDR2: ENHRY and SYGVKD. Written as DNA, the CDR3 is TGTGCCTTACTGTTAGAGGCACGGGACTTGGTGCAGTACTTC. The encoded protein is CALLLEARDLVQYF.

The sample holds a few counts of this clone. The chain links TRBV2 to TRBJ2-5, with 9 bases matching TRBD1. The CDR3 totals 14 residues. V lost 3 bases, J lost 2 bases, and 1 base stayed unmatched. Germline CDR1 is SNHLY and CDR2 is FYNNEI. The CDR3 loop reads CASSDGTGQETQYF. In DNA, the CDR3 is TGTGCCAGCAGTGATGGGACAGGGCAAGAGACCCAGTACTTC. The full variable domain, with the rest looked up from reference TRBV2 and TRBJ2-5, is EPEVTQTPSHQVTQMGQEVILRCVPISNHLYFYWYRQILGQKVEFLVSFYNNEISEKSEIFDDQFSVERPDGSNFTLKIRSTKLEDSAMYFCASSDGTGQETQYFGPGTRLLVL.

CDR3 residues: CASSPRRQGSFMGYGYTF. The DNA of the CDR3 is TGCGCCAGCAGCCCTCGTCGGCAGGGAAGTTTCATGGGCTATGGCTACACCTTC. The rearrangement links TRBV4-1 to TRBJ1-2; D might be TRBD1 (5 bases). The CDR3 spans 18 residues. V gave up 4 bases and J gave up 4 bases, with 25 bases separating them. Germline V gene sequence: CDR1 MGHRA, CDR2 YSYEKL.